A single count supports the clone carrying this T cell receptor (beta chain). Its cognate antigen is unknown. Trimming removed 3 bases from V and 1 base from J; junction bases left unmatched: 7. Looked up from germline, CDR1 is SGHNT and CDR2 is YENEEA. The length of the CDR3 is 16 residues. Only in-frame clones appear in the TCRdb table, and some are missing; sequencing was by immunoSEQ multiplex PCR. The sample contains approximately 61,000 clones, around 84% of which appear only once. The time point is: week 5, during vaccination. Each vaccine dose was 300 ug of mutant IDH1 20-mer peptide, with topical imiquimod. This sample was taken from a study of a mutant IDH1 vaccine in newly diagnosed glioma.

The receptor was derived from a woman aged 45-65 years with glioma. J is TRBJ2-7 and V is TRBV11-3, with 9 bases that match TRBD1. Source: PBMCs, taken from a glioma patient whose treatment included an IDH1 peptide vaccine. The CDR3 sequence is CASSFAPGQGSYEQYF. The CDR3 coding sequence is TGTGCCAGCAGCTTCGCCCCGGGACAGGGTTCCTACGAGCAGTACTTC.